This T cell receptor (beta chain) was sequenced in a study of shared clonotypes between healthy human individuals (dated by TCRdb to 2020 to 2022). Broadly, across the study: A couple of women and a few men aged 18 to 49 years were included in the cohort. For each donor, CD4 naive and CD4 memory were each given three plates, CD8 naive was given two plates, and CD8 memory was given one plate. To increase sequencing depth and limit assay-specific biases, different laboratories used diverse techniques to prepare libraries and sequence TCR repertoires. To estimate repertoire size and how much clonotype sharing occurs between individuals, the study deeply sequenced the blood TCR repertoires of roughly 5 healthy adults. Per donor, leukapheresis produced somewhere between about 0.94 and 9 billion PBMCs. Broader findings and caveats from the paper: Pairwise subsampling indicated that sequencing depth was expected to affect the degree of clonotype sharing among donors. Only blood was sampled, and tissue TCR repertoires likely differ from those in blood. Because the study included a small number of donors, the genetic and exposure-history diversity represented was limited. Compared with non-shared clonotypes, clonotypes shared by all four sorted-subset donors had higher generation probabilities. Across a handful of donors, roughly 5% of naive CD4, 3% to 4% of naive CD8, about 2.3% of memory CD4, and 0.4% of memory CD8 clonotypes were shared. Larger estimated clonotype richness was generally found for naive subsets than for memory subsets. Incomplete sequencing was indicated by rarefaction of sorted-subset datasets, despite the large sequencing depth.

For the CD8 naive samples, CD45RO-negative cells were positively selected for CCR7, yielding a CD45RA+CCR7+ population from which TemRA cells were excluded. Healthy HIV-negative adults with no recently reported acute infections or vaccinations were included as donors. All donors were Caucasian adults living in Nashville, Tennessee, USA. After blood collection by leukapheresis, PBMCs were isolated using Ficoll-Histopaque density gradient centrifugation and then cryopreserved in the vapor phase of liquid nitrogen. Purity and quantity of every magnetically sorted T cell population were checked by analytical flow cytometry. From each sorted fraction, genomic DNA was isolated and quantified by UV absorbance on a Nanodrop 2000c. Using the deep immunoSEQ assay, TCR CDR3 regions were amplified from genomic DNA by multiplex PCR. Extracted genomic DNA from each cell subset was distributed evenly across all wells of several immunoSEQ 96-well plates, and each plate was treated as a replicate. For sorted subsets, each replicate PCR was loaded with around 200 ng genomic DNA, equivalent to about 33,000 T cell genomes. Purified libraries were quantified with a Qubit 3.0 fluorometer, sized on a Bioanalyzer 2100, and re-quantified with the KAPA Library Quantification kit. Every immunoSEQ 96-well plate was sequenced on a separate single-read 150-cycle Illumina NextSeq 550 flow cell. In the authors' own workflow: Because the immunoSEQ output included only junctional sequences and no quality scores, the filtering could not be the same as the filtering used for full-length reads. To assign V/J genes and CDR3, sequences were annotated using PyIR, a Python wrapper for IgBLAST v1.9, with IMGT germline references. Reads were filtered out if the reads had weak V/J assignments (E-value above 1e-6), no CDR3, stop codons, out-of-frame junctions, or ambiguous translated residues. V3J clonotypes were defined as sequences sharing the same inferred V gene, J gene, and CDR3 amino acid sequence. Percentage overlap between repertoires was calculated by dividing the number of shared unique clonotypes by the size of the smaller repertoire. RTK rarefaction, the Chao1 estimator, and Recon v2.1 estimates of unobserved clonotypes were used to assess repertoire richness. OLGA was used to compute generation probabilities for all TCRbeta clonotypes that the gDNA method yielded from a few donors. This immuneACCESS table, as held by TCRdb, lists in-frame sequences with V and J called but not all clones. Of the missing ones, under half trace to an unresolved V gene in checked studies; the others have no known cause. The V and J calls and the clone size are those of that table, but D and trimming were determined from the DNA. The sample includes more than 2 million clones, with around 93% observed a single time. Around 1.8% of the sample rests with the top ten.

Comments on this clone: Its target antigen remains unknown. The input lacks base qualities; no much larger clone sits a single base away.

V ends up 3 bases short and J 8 bases short, with an unmatched junction base count of 11. Reading the germline V gene (reference sequence) gives CDR1 SGHNT and CDR2 YYREEE. From its cysteine to its phenylalanine, the CDR3 spans 14 amino acids. Only CDR3 DNA remains: 42 bases, in frame from the first base. The sequence joins TRBV5-4 to TRBJ2-7; 7 middle bases align to TRBD2. The sample comprised naive CD8+ T cells from PBMCs. Read against the paper, the sample's cell subset or site label means: CD45RA+CCR7+. The receptor's source is a man younger than 30 in good health. Some clones in this sample may be carry-over from other donors' samples. The DNA sequence is TGTGCCAGCAGCTGGGGGGACTACCAAACCCAGCAGTACTTC. This is translated as CASSWGDYQTQQYF.